This T cell receptor beta chain comes out of a study of cytomegalovirus exposure and HLA in healthy donors. Study conclusions and caveats: TCR beta V- and J-gene trimming, according to a later analysis, was linked to a missense DCLRE1C variant. As was reported, the HLA-A and HLA-B alleles of most subjects were accurately predicted from TCR beta sequences. A later analysis found that most CMV-associated TCR beta chains appeared HLA-restricted.

The PCR used 60 Vbeta and 13 Jbeta primers. The data were produced by immunoSEQ multiplex PCR, yet TCRdb's version contains in-frame clones alone and is incomplete. The sample shows 150,000 or so clones, and 1.3% sits with its ten largest clones. V was trimmed by 4 bases and J by 2 bases, leaving 19 bases between them. The CDR3 runs 17 residues. Germline V lookup: CDR1 SGDLS, CDR2 YYNGEE. On this clone: Antigen specificity is unknown.

Input material: PBMCs. This TCR was recovered from a woman aged 60 to 75 in good health and CMV-seronegative. The J gene is TRBJ2-1, the V gene TRBV9, with D perhaps TRBD1 (6 bases). DNA for the CDR3: TGTGCCAGCAGCATCAGAGGCAGGGGAATTACCTACAATGAGCAGTTCTTC. Residues: CASSIRGRGITYNEQFF.